Here is one T cell receptor beta chain with its context. Antigen specificity is unknown. The sample is drawn from a study of cytomegalovirus exposure and HLA in healthy donors. Whole-study findings and limits: In a later analysis, V- and J-gene trimming of beta chains associated with a DCLRE1C missense variant, replicated independently. In the analysis, some V segments, TRBV6-2 and TRBV6-3 included, were excluded as indistinguishable. CMV serostatus was the only recorded immune exposure for donors.

Looked up from germline, CDR1 is SGHRS and CDR2 is YFSETQ. The CDR3 covers 14 residues. Germline trimming cut 4 bases from V and 6 bases from J; bases unmatched to any gene: 6. PCR used 60 Vbeta primers and 13 Jbeta primers. Some clones are missing from TCRdb's copy, which holds only in-frame ones; the method was immunoSEQ multiplex PCR. Of about 94,000 clones detected, more than 65% appear once; the ten largest clones hold 9% to 12%. Specimen: PBMCs. The chain uses TRBV5-1 and TRBJ2-1, with 8 bases lining up with TRBD1. The TCR originated in a human donor in good health. The CDR3 loop reads CASSTPQGGNEQFF. The CDR3 coding sequence is TGCGCCAGCAGCACTCCACAGGGGGGCAATGAGCAGTTCTTC.